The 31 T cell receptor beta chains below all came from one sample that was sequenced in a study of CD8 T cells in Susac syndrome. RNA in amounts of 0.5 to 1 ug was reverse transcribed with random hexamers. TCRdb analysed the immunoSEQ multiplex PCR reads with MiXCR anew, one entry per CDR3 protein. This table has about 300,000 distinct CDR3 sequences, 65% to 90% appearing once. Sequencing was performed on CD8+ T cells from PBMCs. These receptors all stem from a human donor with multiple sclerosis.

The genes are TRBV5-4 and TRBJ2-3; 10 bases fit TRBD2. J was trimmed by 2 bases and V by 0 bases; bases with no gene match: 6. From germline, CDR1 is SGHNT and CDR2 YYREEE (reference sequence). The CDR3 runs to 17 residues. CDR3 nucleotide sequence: TGTGCCAGCAGCTTGGCCGGGAGCGGGAGGGTCACAGATACGCAGTATTTT. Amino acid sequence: CASSLAGSGRVTDTQYF.

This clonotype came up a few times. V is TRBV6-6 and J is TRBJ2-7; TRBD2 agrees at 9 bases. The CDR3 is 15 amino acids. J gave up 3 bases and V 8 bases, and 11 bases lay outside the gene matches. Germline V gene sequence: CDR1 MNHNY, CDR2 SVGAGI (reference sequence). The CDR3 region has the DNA TGTGCCAGCGGCCCTTTTCGACTAGCGGACTACGAGCAGTACTTC. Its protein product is CASGPFRLADYEQYF.

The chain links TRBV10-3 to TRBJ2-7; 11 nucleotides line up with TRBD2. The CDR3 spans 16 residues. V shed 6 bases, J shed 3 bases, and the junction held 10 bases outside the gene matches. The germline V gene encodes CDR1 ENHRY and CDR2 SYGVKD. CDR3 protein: CAIRNPGLAGFYEQYF. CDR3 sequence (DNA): TGTGCCATCAGGAACCCTGGACTAGCGGGCTTCTACGAGCAGTACTTC.

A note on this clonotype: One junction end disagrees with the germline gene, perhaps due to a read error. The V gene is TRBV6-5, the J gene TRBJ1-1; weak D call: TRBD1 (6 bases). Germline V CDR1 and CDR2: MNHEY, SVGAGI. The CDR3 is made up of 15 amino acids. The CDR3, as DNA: TGTGCCGGCAGTTACTCGACCCCACAGGGAGGTGAAGCTTTCTTT. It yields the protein CAGSYSTPQGGEAFF.

The CDR3 region has the DNA TGTGCCAGCAGTTTATACCATTCGGCGGTCTTTTCCGACGAGCAGTACTTC. It codes for CASSLYHSAVFSDEQYF. This rearrangement joins TRBV27 to TRBJ2-7; no firm D call. V was clipped by 1 base and J by 5 bases, with 21 bases between them. This CDR3 is 17 amino acids long. Germline V gives CDR1 MNHEY, CDR2 SMNVEV (reference sequence).

This chain's CDR3 is CSARNGRNTEAFF. The CDR3, as DNA: TGCAGTGCCCGGAACGGTCGGAACACTGAAGCTTTCTTT. The rearrangement links TRBV20-1 to TRBJ1-1; no reliable D call. The CDR3 covers 13 residues. Trimming pared 6 bases from V and 1 base from J, leaving 12 bases between. Germline-derived CDR1 and CDR2 are DFQATT and SNEGSKA (reference sequence).

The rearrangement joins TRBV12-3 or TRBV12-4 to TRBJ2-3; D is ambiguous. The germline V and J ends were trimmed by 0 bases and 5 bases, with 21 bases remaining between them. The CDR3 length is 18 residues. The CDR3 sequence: CASSLAGVVRLQRDTQYF. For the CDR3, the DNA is TGTGCCAGCAGTTTAGCAGGTGTCGTGAGACTCCAACGAGATACGCAGTATTTT.

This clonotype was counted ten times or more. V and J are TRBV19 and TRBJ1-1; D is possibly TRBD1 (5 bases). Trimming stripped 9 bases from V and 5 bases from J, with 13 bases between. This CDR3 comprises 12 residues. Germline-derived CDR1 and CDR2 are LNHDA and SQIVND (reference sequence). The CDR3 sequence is CASSPGGTEAFF. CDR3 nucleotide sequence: TGTGCCAGCAGCCCGGGGGGAACTGAAGCTTTCTTT.

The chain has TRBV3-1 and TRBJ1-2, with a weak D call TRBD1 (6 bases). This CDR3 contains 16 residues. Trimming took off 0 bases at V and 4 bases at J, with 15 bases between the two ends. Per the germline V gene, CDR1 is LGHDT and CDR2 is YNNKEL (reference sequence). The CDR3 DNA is TGTGCCAGCAGCCAAGATCCCGGGGGCGCGGGCTATGGCTACACCTTC. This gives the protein CASSQDPGGAGYGYTF. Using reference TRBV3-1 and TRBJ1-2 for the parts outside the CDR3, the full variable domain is DTAVSQTPKYLVTQMGNDKSIKCEQNLGHDTMYWYKQDSKKFLKIMFSYNNKELIINETVPNRFSPKSPDKAHLNLHINSLELGDSAVYFCASSQDPGGAGYGYTFGSGTRLTVV.

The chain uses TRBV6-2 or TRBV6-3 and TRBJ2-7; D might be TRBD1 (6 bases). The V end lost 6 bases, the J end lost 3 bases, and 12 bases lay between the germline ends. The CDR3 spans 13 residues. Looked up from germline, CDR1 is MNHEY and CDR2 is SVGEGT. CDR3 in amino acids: CASSSGQNYEQYF. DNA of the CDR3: TGTGCCAGCAGCTCCGGACAGAACTACGAGCAGTACTTC.

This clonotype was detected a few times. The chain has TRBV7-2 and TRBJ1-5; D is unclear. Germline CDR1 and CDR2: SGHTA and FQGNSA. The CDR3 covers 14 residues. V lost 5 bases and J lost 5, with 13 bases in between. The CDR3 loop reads CASSDGTEYQPQHF. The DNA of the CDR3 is TGTGCCAGCAGCGACGGAACGGAATATCAGCCCCAGCATTTT.

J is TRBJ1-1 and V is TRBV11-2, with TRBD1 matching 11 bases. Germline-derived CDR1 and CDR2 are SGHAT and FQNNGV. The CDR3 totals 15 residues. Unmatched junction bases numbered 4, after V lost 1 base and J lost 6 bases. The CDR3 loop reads CASSLGTGGISEAFF. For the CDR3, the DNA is TGTGCCAGCAGCTTAGGGACAGGGGGCATCTCTGAAGCTTTCTTT.

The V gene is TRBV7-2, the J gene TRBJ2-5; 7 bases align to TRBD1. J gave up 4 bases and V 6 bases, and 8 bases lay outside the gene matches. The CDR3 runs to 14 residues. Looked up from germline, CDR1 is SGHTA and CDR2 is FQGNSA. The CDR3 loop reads CASSEGAERETQYF. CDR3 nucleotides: TGTGCCAGCAGTGAGGGGGCGGAGAGAGAGACCCAGTACTTC.

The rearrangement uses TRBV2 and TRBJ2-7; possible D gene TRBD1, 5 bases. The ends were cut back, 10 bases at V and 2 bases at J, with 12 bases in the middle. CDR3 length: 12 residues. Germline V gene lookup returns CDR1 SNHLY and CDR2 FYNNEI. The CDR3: CAIDRPTYEQYF. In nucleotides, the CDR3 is TGTGCCATCGACAGACCCACCTACGAGCAGTACTTC.

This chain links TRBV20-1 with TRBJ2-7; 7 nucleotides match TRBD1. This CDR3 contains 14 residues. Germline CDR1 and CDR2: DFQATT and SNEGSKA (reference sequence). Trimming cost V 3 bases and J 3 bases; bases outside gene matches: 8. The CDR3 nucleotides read TGCAGTGCTAGCCAGACAGGGAAGGGCTACGAGCAGTACTTC. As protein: CSASQTGKGYEQYF.

In DNA, the CDR3 is TGTGCCAGCAGCTTAGAGGCGGGGCCCCAAGAGACCCAGTACTTC. Protein product: CASSLEAGPQETQYF. The V and J genes are TRBV11-2 and TRBJ2-5, with D perhaps TRBD2 (6 bases). Trimming took 0 bases from V and 1 from J, leaving 9 bases between them. This CDR3 comprises 15 residues. Per the germline V gene, CDR1 is SGHAT and CDR2 is FQNNGV.

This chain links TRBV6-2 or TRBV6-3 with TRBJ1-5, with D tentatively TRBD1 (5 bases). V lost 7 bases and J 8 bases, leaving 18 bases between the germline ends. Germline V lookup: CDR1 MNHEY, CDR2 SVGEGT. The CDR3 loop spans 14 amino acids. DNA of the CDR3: TGTGCCAGCACCCCGGGGGATAGGGGTGAGCCCCAGCATTTT. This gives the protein CASTPGDRGEPQHF.

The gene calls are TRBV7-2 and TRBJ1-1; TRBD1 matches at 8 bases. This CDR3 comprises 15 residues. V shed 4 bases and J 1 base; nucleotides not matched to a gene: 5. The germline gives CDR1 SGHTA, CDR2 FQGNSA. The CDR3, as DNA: TGTGCCAGCAGCTACCTACAGGGGGGGAACACTGAAGCTTTCTTT. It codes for CASSYLQGGNTEAFF. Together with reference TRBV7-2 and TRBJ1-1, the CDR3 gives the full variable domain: GAGVSQSPSNKVTEKGKDVELRCDPISGHTALYWYRQSLGQGLEFLIYFQGNSAPDKSGLPSDRFSAERTGGSVSTLTIQRTQQEDSAVYLCASSYLQGGNTEAFFGQGTRLTVV.

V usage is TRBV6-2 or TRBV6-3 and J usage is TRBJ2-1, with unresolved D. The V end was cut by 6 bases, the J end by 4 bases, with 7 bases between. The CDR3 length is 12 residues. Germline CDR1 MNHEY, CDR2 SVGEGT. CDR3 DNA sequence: TGTGCCAGCAGCTTTACTTACAATGAGCAGTTCTTC. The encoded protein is CASSFTYNEQFF.

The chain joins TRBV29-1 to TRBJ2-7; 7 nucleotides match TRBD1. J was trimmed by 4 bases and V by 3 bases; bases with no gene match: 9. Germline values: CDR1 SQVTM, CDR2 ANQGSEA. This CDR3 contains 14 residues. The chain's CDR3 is CSVDLSSRGYEQYF. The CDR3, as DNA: TGCAGCGTTGATCTGTCGAGCAGGGGGTACGAGCAGTACTTC.

The CDR3 region is CASSGVYSYNEQFF. In DNA form, the CDR3 reads TGTGCCAGCAGTGGGGTGTACTCCTACAATGAGCAGTTCTTC. The gene calls are TRBV6-1 and TRBJ2-1; no clear D. Germline loops: CDR1 MNHNS, CDR2 SASEGT. The CDR3 runs to 14 residues. Trimming removed 4 bases at V and 0 bases at J, with 7 bases between.

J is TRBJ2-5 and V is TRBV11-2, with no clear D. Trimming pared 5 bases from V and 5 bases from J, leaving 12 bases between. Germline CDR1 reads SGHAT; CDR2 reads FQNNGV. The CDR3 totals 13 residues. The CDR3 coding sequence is TGTGCCAGCAGCCCGGACCCTAGGGAGACCCAGTACTTC. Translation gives CASSPDPRETQYF.

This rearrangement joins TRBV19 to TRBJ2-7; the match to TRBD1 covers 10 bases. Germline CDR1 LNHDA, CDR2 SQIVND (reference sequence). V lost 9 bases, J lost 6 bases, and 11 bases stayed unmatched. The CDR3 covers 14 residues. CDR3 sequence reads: CASSWGQGFIEQYF. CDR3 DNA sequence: TGTGCCAGCAGTTGGGGACAGGGGTTTATCGAGCAGTACTTC.

In DNA, the CDR3 is TGCGCCAGCAGCACCTGGGACAGGGGCCATGGCTACACCTTC. It translates to CASSTWDRGHGYTF. This rearrangement joins TRBV5-1 to TRBJ1-2; 10 bases fit TRBD1. The V and J ends lost 4 bases and 6 bases, in that order; junction bases with no gene match: 6. The CDR3 is made up of 14 amino acids. Per the germline V gene, CDR1 is SGHRS and CDR2 is YFSETQ.

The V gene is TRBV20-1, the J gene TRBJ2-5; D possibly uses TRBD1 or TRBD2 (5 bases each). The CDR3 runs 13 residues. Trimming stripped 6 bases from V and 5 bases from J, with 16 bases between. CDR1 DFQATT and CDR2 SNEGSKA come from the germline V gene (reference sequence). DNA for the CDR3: TGCAGTGCCACCCAGTGGGGGTCGGAGACCCAGTACTTC. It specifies CSATQWGSETQYF.

The CDR3: CASSFGLAGVETGELFF. Written as DNA, the CDR3 is TGTGCCAGCAGCTTCGGACTAGCGGGAGTGGAAACCGGGGAGCTGTTTTTT. The chain carries TRBV11-2 and TRBJ2-2; TRBD2 agrees at 13 bases. Germline V lookup: CDR1 SGHAT, CDR2 FQNNGV. V was pared by 3 bases and J by 5 bases, with 6 bases of the junction left unmatched. The CDR3 is made up of 17 amino acids.

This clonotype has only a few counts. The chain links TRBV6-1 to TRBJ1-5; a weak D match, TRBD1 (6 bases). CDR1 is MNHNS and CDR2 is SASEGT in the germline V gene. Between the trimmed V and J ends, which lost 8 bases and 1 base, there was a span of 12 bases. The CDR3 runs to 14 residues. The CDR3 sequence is CASGWGLSNQPQHF. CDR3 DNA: TGTGCCAGCGGTTGGGGGCTCAGCAATCAGCCCCAGCATTTT.

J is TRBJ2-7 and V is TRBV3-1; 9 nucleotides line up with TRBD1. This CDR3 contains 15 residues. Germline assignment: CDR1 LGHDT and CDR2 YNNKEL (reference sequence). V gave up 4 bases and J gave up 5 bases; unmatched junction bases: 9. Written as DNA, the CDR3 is TGTGCCAGCAGCCCGGGAAGGGACAGGGATGACGAGCAGTACTTC. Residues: CASSPGRDRDDEQYF.

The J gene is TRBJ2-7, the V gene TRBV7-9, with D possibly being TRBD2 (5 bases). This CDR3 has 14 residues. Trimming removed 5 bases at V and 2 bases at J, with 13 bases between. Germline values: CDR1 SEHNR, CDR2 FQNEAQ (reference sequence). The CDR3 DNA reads TGTGCCAGCAGCGGAAAAGGGAGCCCCTACGAGCAGTACTTC. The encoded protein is CASSGKGSPYEQYF. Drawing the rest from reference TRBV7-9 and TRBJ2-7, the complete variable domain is DTGVSQNPRHKITKRGQNVTFRCDPISEHNRLYWYRQTLGQGPEFLTYFQNEAQLEKSRLLSDRFSAERPKGSFSTLEIQRTEQGDSAMYLCASSGKGSPYEQYFGPGTRLTVT.

The CDR3 DNA sequence: TGCAGTGCTAGAGATCACCGGAGCTCCTACAATGAGCAGTTCTTC. Translation gives CSARDHRSSYNEQFF. The rearrangement joins TRBV20-1 to TRBJ2-1; D is undetermined. CDR1 and CDR2 from the germline V gene are DFQATT and SNEGSKA (reference sequence). Trimming took off 0 bases at V and 0 bases at J, with 9 bases between the two ends. The CDR3 extends over 15 amino acids.

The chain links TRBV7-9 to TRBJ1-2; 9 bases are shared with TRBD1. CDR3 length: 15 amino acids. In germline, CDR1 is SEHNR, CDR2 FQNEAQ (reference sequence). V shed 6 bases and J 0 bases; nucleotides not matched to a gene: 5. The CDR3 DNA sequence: TGTGCCAGCAGACGGGACAGGGTCCCTAACTATGGCTACACCTTC. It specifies CASRRDRVPNYGYTF.